The 29 T cell receptor beta chains in this list originate from one sample, sequenced in a study of cytomegalovirus exposure and HLA in healthy donors. PCR primers comprised 60 Vbeta and 13 Jbeta primers. Clones were read by immunoSEQ multiplex PCR, and TCRdb kept only the in-frame ones, dropping some. Of around 37,000 clones in the sample, roughly 82% were seen once. The specimen was PBMCs. Receptors were obtained from a woman aged 18-29 years in good health and CMV-seropositive.

Points on this clone: The junction departs from germline at one end; a sequencing error may be responsible. CDR3 sequence reads: CASSLAEFSHNEQFF. DNA of the CDR3: TGTGCCAGCAGCTTAGCGGAGTTCTCCCACAATGAGCAGTTCTTC. V and J are TRBV7-6 and TRBJ2-1; D unresolved. The CDR3 is 15 residues long. Germline V lookup: CDR1 SGHVS, CDR2 FNYEAQ. The full variable domain, with the rest looked up from reference TRBV7-6 and TRBJ2-1, is GAGVSQSPRYKVTKRGQDVALRCDPISGHVSLYWYRQALGQGPEFLTYFNYEAQQDKSGLPNDRFSAERPEGSISTLTIQRTEQRDSAMYRCASSLAEFSHNEQFFGPGTRLTVL.

The gene calls are TRBV9 and TRBJ2-1, with 11 bases matching TRBD2. The germline CDR1 and CDR2 sequences are SGDLS and YYNGEE. The CDR3 runs to 16 residues. V lost 3 bases and J lost 8; bases outside the gene matches: 10. In DNA, the CDR3 is TGTGCCAGCAGCGCCCCGCTAGCGGGGGGCTCGGATGAGCAGTTCTTC. Its protein is CASSAPLAGGSDEQFF.

J is TRBJ2-7 and V is TRBV27, with TRBD1 identical over 8 bases. The V segment lost 4 bases and the J segment 3 bases; nucleotides outside the gene matches: 2. The germline gives CDR1 MNHEY, CDR2 SMNVEV (reference sequence). The CDR3 has 13 amino acids. Written as DNA, the CDR3 is TGTGCCAGCAGTTATACAGGGGGCTACGAGCAGTACTTC. This codes for CASSYTGGYEQYF.

The gene calls are TRBV19 and TRBJ1-1; D gene unclear. Germline lookup yields CDR1 LNHDA and CDR2 SQIVND (reference sequence). Trimming removed 1 base at V and 1 base at J, with 10 bases between. The CDR3 sequence is 15 residues long. CDR3 sequence reads: CASSIGGPWNTEAFF. The CDR3 nucleotides read TGTGCCAGTAGTATAGGCGGGCCCTGGAACACTGAAGCTTTCTTT. Full variable domain (outside the CDR3, taken from reference TRBV19 and TRBJ1-1): DGGITQSPKYLFRKEGQNVTLSCEQNLNHDAMYWYRQDPGQGLRLIYYSQIVNDFQKGDIAEGYSVSREKKESFPLTVTSAQKNPTAFYLCASSIGGPWNTEAFFGQGTRLTVV.

This chain joins TRBV2 and TRBJ2-2; the match to TRBD2 covers 8 bases. This CDR3 spans 15 amino acids. The trim removed 4 bases at V and 2 bases at J, leaving 3 bases unmatched. Germline V gives CDR1 SNHLY, CDR2 FYNNEI. In DNA form, the CDR3 reads TGTGCCAGCAGTGGGACTAGCCCTAACACCGGGGAGCTGTTTTTT. Translating it yields CASSGTSPNTGELFF.

This clone was detected only once. The chain carries TRBV30 and TRBJ2-3; 13 bases align to TRBD2. The CDR3 runs 15 residues. CDR1 GTSNPN and CDR2 SVGIG come from the germline V gene (reference sequence). Losses at the gene ends were 3 bases for V and 5 bases for J; bases not matched to a gene: 5. CDR3 in DNA: TGTGCCTGGAGACTAGCGGGAGGGCGGGGAGATACGCAGTATTTT. Its translation is CAWRLAGGRGDTQYF.

The gene calls are TRBV6-1 and TRBJ2-1, with 7 bases identical to TRBD2. This CDR3 has 17 residues. The germline V gene has CDR1 MNHNS and CDR2 SASEGT. Trimming at V came to 1 base and at J to 4 bases, leaving 10 bases not matched to a gene. The CDR3 region has the DNA TGTGCCAGCAGTGAAGGGCTAACTAGCGAGCATTACAATGAGCAGTTCTTC. Protein sequence: CASSEGLTSEHYNEQFF.

The V and J genes are TRBV27 and TRBJ2-7, with TRBD2 matching 8 bases. The CDR3 has 19 amino acids. The germline gives CDR1 MNHEY, CDR2 SMNVEV (reference sequence). Germline trimming cut 6 bases from V and 3 bases from J; bases unmatched to any gene: 22. The CDR3 DNA sequence: TGTGCCAGCAGCTCTGACTTACGGGAGGGTGGTATTTTTGACTACGAGCAGTACTTC. Its translation is CASSSDLREGGIFDYEQYF.

The chain joins TRBV15 to TRBJ2-1; 7 nucleotides agree with TRBD2. Germline V gene lookup returns CDR1 LNHNV and CDR2 YYDKDF (reference sequence). There are 15 residues in the CDR3. With V trimmed by 6 bases and J by 8 bases, 13 bases remained unmatched. This CDR3 reads CATRRRGLGWDEQFF. CDR3 nucleotide sequence: TGTGCCACCAGACGTAGAGGACTAGGATGGGATGAGCAGTTCTTC.

This chain connects TRBV5-4 to TRBJ2-4; 13 nucleotides line up with TRBD2. Looked up from germline, CDR1 is SGHNT and CDR2 is YYREEE (reference sequence). Trimming took 4 bases from V and 8 from J; bases not matched to a gene: 6. This CDR3 is built from 15 residues. The CDR3 reads CASSLGTSGIDIQYF. The DNA of the CDR3 is TGTGCCAGCAGCCTAGGGACTAGCGGGATTGACATTCAGTACTTC.

This chain uses TRBV28 with TRBJ1-2, with D hard to call. Germline CDR1 MDHEN, CDR2 SYDVKM. V was shortened by 2 bases and J by 8 bases, with 12 bases between the two germline ends. The CDR3 totals 13 residues. The DNA for the CDR3 is TGTGCCAGCAGTTTACGGTCCCCGGGGGGCTACACCTTC. Translation: CASSLRSPGGYTF.

This chain joins TRBV10-3 and TRBJ1-5; no firm D call. The CDR3 covers 14 residues. Germline assignment: CDR1 ENHRY and CDR2 SYGVKD. The V gene lost 3 bases and the J gene lost 11 bases, with 17 bases spanning the gap. The CDR3 region is CAISDRQEGGSQHF. CDR3 sequence (DNA): TGTGCCATCAGTGACAGGCAGGAGGGCGGGTCCCAGCATTTT.

The chain is built from TRBV9 and TRBJ2-1; D is unresolved. CDR3 size: 13 residues. CDR1 SGDLS and CDR2 YYNGEE come from the germline V gene. Trimming pared 4 bases from V and 4 bases from J, leaving 9 bases between. As DNA, the CDR3 is TGTGCCAGCAGCTTCCCCGGGTACAATGAGCAGTTCTTC. As protein: CASSFPGYNEQFF.

This clone was found a few times. The gene calls are TRBV12-5 and TRBJ1-2, with a possible D match to TRBD1 (5 bases). Germline-derived CDR1 and CDR2 are LGHNT and FRNRAP. The CDR3 has 14 amino acids. Trimming removed 5 bases from V and 2 bases from J, with 12 bases in between. CDR3 loop: CASGTQGLNYGYTF. The CDR3 DNA sequence: TGTGCTAGTGGTACCCAGGGCTTAAACTATGGCTACACCTTC.

The genes are TRBV19 and TRBJ1-1; no clear D. CDR1 and CDR2 (germline): LNHDA, SQIVND (reference sequence). Trimming stripped 5 bases from V and 1 base from J, with 5 bases between. This CDR3 region has 12 residues. The CDR3 coding sequence is TGTGCCAGTAGTCACGGGAACACTGAAGCTTTCTTT. Translated: CASSHGNTEAFF.

This CDR3 is CASSSPTGTFNYGYTF. CDR3 nucleotides: TGTGCCAGCAGCTCCCCGACAGGGACGTTCAACTATGGCTACACCTTC. The V call is TRBV13, the J call TRBJ1-2; 7 bases are shared with TRBD1. The CDR3 covers 16 residues. CDR1 and CDR2 from the germline V gene are PRHDT and FYEKMQ (reference sequence). Trimming took 4 bases from V and 2 from J; bases not matched to a gene: 10.

There are a few counts of this clone. This chain joins TRBV7-3 and TRBJ2-5, with TRBD2 identical over 10 bases. The CDR3 sequence is 15 residues long. Germline V gives CDR1 SGHTA, CDR2 FQGTGA. Trimming took 3 bases from V and 2 from J; bases not matched to a gene: 3. CDR3 DNA: TGTGCCAGCAGCTTTGGACTAGCGGCGCAAGAGACCCAGTACTTC. Amino acids: CASSFGLAAQETQYF.

V gene TRBV7-9 combines with J gene TRBJ1-1; D not resolved. The CDR3 is 17 amino acids. Germline CDR1 is SEHNR and CDR2 is FQNEAQ (reference sequence). Between the trimmed V and J ends, which lost 5 bases and 1 base, there was a span of 20 bases. This CDR3 is CASSDLNTPGANTEAFF. CDR3 DNA: TGTGCCAGCAGCGATTTAAACACACCGGGAGCGAACACTGAAGCTTTCTTT.

V usage is TRBV6-5 and J usage is TRBJ1-2, with TRBD1 matching over 12 bases. V was clipped by 7 bases and J by 7 bases; unmatched bases: 7. This CDR3 comprises 14 residues. The germline gives CDR1 MNHEY, CDR2 SVGAGI. CDR3 sequence reads: CASTTGQGAFGYTF. CDR3 in DNA: TGTGCCAGCACCACGGGACAGGGGGCCTTTGGCTACACCTTC.

This rearrangement joins TRBV7-3 to TRBJ2-3, with 7 bases lining up with TRBD2. Germline values: CDR1 SGHTA, CDR2 FQGTGA. The CDR3 has 16 amino acids. The J segment lost 1 base and the V segment lost 7 bases, leaving 11 bases of the junction unmatched. CDR3 DNA sequence: TGTGCCAGCAACTCGGCCCCCACTAGCGGCACAGATACGCAGTATTTT. Its protein is CASNSAPTSGTDTQYF.

This clone was detected a few times. J is TRBJ1-2 and V is TRBV18; D gene unclear. Germline V gene sequence: CDR1 KGHSH, CDR2 LQKENI. With 5 bases removed from V and 2 bases from J, the gap between germline ends came to 12 bases. There are 14 residues in the CDR3. The CDR3, as DNA: TGTGCCAGCTCAATCATGGAGCTAAACTATGGCTACACCTTC. Translation gives CASSIMELNYGYTF.

The chain has TRBV19 and TRBJ2-5; no firm D call. V dropped 5 bases and J dropped 1 base, with 2 bases sitting between them. CDR3 size: 11 residues. Germline CDR1 and CDR2: LNHDA and SQIVND (reference sequence). CDR3 DNA sequence: TGTGCCAGTAGTCTCCAAGAGACCCAGTACTTC. Protein product: CASSLQETQYF.

V and J are TRBV28 and TRBJ2-1; 7 bases match TRBD2. This CDR3 region has 16 residues. Per the germline V gene, CDR1 is MDHEN and CDR2 is SYDVKM. V was pared by 4 bases and J by 7 bases, with 13 bases of the junction left unmatched. CDR3 protein: CASSSFWGGLKNEQFF. The CDR3 DNA reads as TGTGCCAGCAGTTCCTTCTGGGGAGGGCTAAAAAATGAGCAGTTCTTC. The variable domain in full, completed from reference TRBV28 and TRBJ2-1, reads DVKVTQSSRYLVKRTGEKVFLECVQDMDHENMFWYRQDPGLGLRLIYFSYDVKMKEKGDIPEGYSVSREKKERFSLILESASTNQTSMYLCASSSFWGGLKNEQFFGPGTRLTVL.

This chain links TRBV7-3 with TRBJ2-1; 13 nucleotides align to TRBD2. Germline V gives CDR1 SGHTA, CDR2 FQGTGA. The J segment lost 4 bases and the V segment lost 2 bases, leaving 11 bases of the junction unmatched. CDR3 length: 19 amino acids. The CDR3 DNA reads TGTGCCAGCAGCTTAGTACCCGGACTAGCGGGAGCCTTATACAATGAGCAGTTCTTC. This translates into CASSLVPGLAGALYNEQFF.

The chain recombines TRBV19 with TRBJ2-5, with 7 bases identical to TRBD2. The CDR3 runs to 15 residues. CDR1 and CDR2 from the germline V gene are LNHDA and SQIVND (reference sequence). V was pared by 5 bases and J by 5 bases, with 11 bases of the junction left unmatched. The DNA of the CDR3 is TGTGCCAGTAGTCTCGGGAGGCTAGCGCGGGAGACCCAGTACTTC. Its translation: CASSLGRLARETQYF.

V usage is TRBV2 and J usage is TRBJ2-3, with TRBD2 as a possible D gene (6 bases). Germline V gives CDR1 SNHLY, CDR2 FYNNEI. The CDR3 totals 13 residues. Trimming cost V 11 bases and J 4 bases, with 16 bases left between them. CDR3: CAPRRDDADTQYF. CDR3 in DNA: TGTGCCCCCCGGCGGGACGACGCAGATACGCAGTATTTT.

This clone has more than one count but fewer than ten. CDR3 residues: CASSQQGATGANVLTF. CDR3 DNA sequence: TGTGCCAGCAGTCAACAGGGGGCCACTGGGGCCAACGTCCTGACTTTC. This sequence joins TRBV6-6 and TRBJ2-6; 9 bases are a match to TRBD1. CDR1 MNHNY and CDR2 SVGAGI come from the germline V gene (reference sequence). The CDR3 is made up of 16 amino acids. V was clipped by 5 bases and J by 2 bases; unmatched bases: 4.

The chain uses TRBV7-9 and TRBJ2-5; TRBD2 agrees at 10 bases. Germline V gene lookup returns CDR1 SEHNR and CDR2 FQNEAQ (reference sequence). After removal of 5 bases from V and 4 bases from J, the junction contained 10 bases not matched to a gene. The CDR3 covers 16 residues. For the CDR3, the DNA is TGTGCCAGCAGCCGCGGGATAGCGGGGGGAGTAGAGACCCAGTACTTC. It specifies CASSRGIAGGVETQYF.

This chain links TRBV18 with TRBJ2-3; TRBD2 matches at 10 bases. From germline, CDR1 is KGHSH and CDR2 LQKENI. This CDR3 spans 18 amino acids. The ends lost 0 bases at V and 2 bases at J; junction bases unmatched: 8. The CDR3 nucleotides read TGTGCCAGCTCACCACCGGGAGTAGCGGGGGGATCCACAGATACGCAGTATTTT. This translates into CASSPPGVAGGSTDTQYF.